Each of the 12 T cell receptor beta chains below was sequenced from the same sample in a study of identical twins' blood T cells. MiXCR was run by TCRdb on the 5' RACE reads, yielding one entry per CDR3 protein. Among 350,000 to 400,000 distinct CDR3 sequences, about 28% were seen once, and the ten largest hold 6% to 7%. Sequences were obtained from PBMCs. The receptors derive from a woman aged 18 to 55 in good health.

This clonotype came up a few times. J is TRBJ2-1 and V is TRBV20-1; 10 bases match TRBD1. V shed 5 bases, J shed 6 bases, and the junction held 7 bases outside the gene matches. Germline-derived CDR1 and CDR2 are DFQATT and SNEGSKA (reference sequence). This CDR3 is built from 14 residues. CDR3 sequence: CSADPGTGANEQFF. Written as DNA, the CDR3 is TGCAGTGCTGATCCCGGGACAGGGGCCAATGAGCAGTTCTTC.

This clonotype was counted many times. J is TRBJ1-1 and V is TRBV28, with D uncertain. Germline V gene data show CDR1 as MDHEN and CDR2 as SYDVKM. V lost 1 base to trimming and J lost 0 bases, with 9 bases between them. The CDR3 runs to 15 residues. CDR3 DNA sequence: TGTGCCAGCAGTTTATATAACAGTCTGAACACTGAAGCTTTCTTT. Its translation is CASSLYNSLNTEAFF.

This clonotype was seen a single time. This rearrangement joins TRBV12-3 or TRBV12-4 to TRBJ1-1; the D gene is possibly TRBD1 (5 bases). Trimming pared 8 bases from V and 4 bases from J, leaving 11 bases between. The CDR3 spans 12 residues. The CDR3 spells CASRGGVTEAFF. The CDR3 DNA reads TGTGCCAGCCGCGGGGGGGTCACTGAAGCTTTCTTT.

This clonotype occurred a few times. The V gene is TRBV14, the J gene TRBJ1-1; D possibly corresponds to TRBD1 (5 bases). CDR1 and CDR2 (germline): SGHDN, FVKESK. V was pared by 3 bases and J by 4 bases, with 15 bases between. The CDR3 consists of 15 residues. Here the CDR3 reads CASSHSRVRTTEAFF. In DNA form, the CDR3 reads TGTGCCAGCAGCCATTCCAGGGTGCGGACCACTGAAGCTTTCTTT.

CDR3 sequence (DNA): TGTGCCAGCAGTTCACTTAGCGGGGGTTTTTACAATGAGCAGTTCTTC. Translated: CASSSLSGGFYNEQFF. This chain connects TRBV27 to TRBJ2-1; the match to TRBD2 covers 9 bases. CDR1 is MNHEY, CDR2 SMNVEV, per germline (reference sequence). This CDR3 has 16 residues. V dropped 4 bases and J dropped 4; count of bases not matched to a gene: 8.

Concerning this clonotype itself: Since a much larger clone is just one base distant, this may be a read error. This chain joins TRBV6-2 or TRBV6-3 and TRBJ1-1; D gene uncertain. Looked up from germline, CDR1 is MNHEY and CDR2 is SVGEGT. The CDR3 totals 12 residues. Here the CDR3 DNA reads TGTACCAGCTTACTGGAAGGCACTGAAGCTTTCTTT. It codes for CTSLLEGTEAFF.

This sequence joins TRBV3-1 and TRBJ1-6; D may be TRBD1 (5 bases). This CDR3 has 14 residues. Germline values: CDR1 LGHDT, CDR2 YNNKEL (reference sequence). Trimming took 4 bases from V and 8 from J, leaving 12 bases between them. The CDR3 nucleotides read TGTGCCAGCAGCCTTGGGGGTTTCGATTCACCCCTCCACTTT. As protein: CASSLGGFDSPLHF.

This clonotype showed up just a few times. CDR3 protein: CASTLRGTEAETQYF. As DNA, the CDR3 is TGTGCCAGCACCCTAAGGGGGACAGAGGCAGAGACCCAGTACTTC. The V and J genes are TRBV11-2 and TRBJ2-5; 7 nucleotides match TRBD1. Losses at the gene ends were 7 bases for V and 4 bases for J; bases not matched to a gene: 12. The CDR3 runs 15 residues. From germline, CDR1 is SGHAT and CDR2 FQNNGV.

The rearrangement links TRBV5-1 to TRBJ1-3, with 9 bases fitting TRBD1. The CDR3 is 19 amino acids. J was trimmed by 0 bases and V by 4 bases; bases with no gene match: 14. Looked up from germline, CDR1 is SGHRS and CDR2 is YFSETQ. CDR3 protein: CASSILPGQGAVSGNTIYF. CDR3 in DNA: TGCGCCAGCAGCATTTTGCCGGGACAGGGTGCAGTCTCTGGAAACACCATATATTTT. Full variable domain (remainder filled in from reference TRBV5-1 and TRBJ1-3): KAGVTQTPRYLIKTRGQQVTLSCSPISGHRSVSWYQQTPGQGLQFLFEYFSETQRNKGNFPGRFSGRQFSNSRSEMNVSTLELGDSALYLCASSILPGQGAVSGNTIYFGEGSWLTVV.

The chain recombines TRBV21-1 with TRBJ2-7; the DNA was not used to check the table's D call, TRBD1. TRBV21-1 is annotated as a pseudogene. The CDR3 has 20 amino acids. The DNA of the CDR3 is TGTGCCAGCAAACCTACAAATTTCAGGGGGCCGCCAACTGGATCCTACGAGCAGTACTTC. Residues: CASKPTNFRGPPTGSYEQYF.

The sample holds a few counts of this clonotype. The chain couples TRBV7-9 to TRBJ1-1; D remains unclear. V lost 10 bases to trimming and J lost 4 bases, with 19 bases between them. The CDR3 consists of 14 residues. From germline, CDR1 is SEHNR and CDR2 FQNEAQ (reference sequence). The CDR3 bases are TGTGCCATCACCCCCCGACCGAGCAGCACTGAAGCTTTCTTT. Encoded protein: CAITPRPSSTEAFF.

This clonotype was detected only a few times. The gene calls are TRBV7-6 and TRBJ1-1; no definite D call. Trimming left V 10 bases short and J 6 bases short, with 18 bases between. Germline CDR1 SGHVS, CDR2 FNYEAQ. The CDR3 runs 13 residues. The CDR3 region has the DNA TGTGCCACACCCCCCTCCGAGACCCCTGAAGCTTTCTTT. This sequence encodes CATPPSETPEAFF.